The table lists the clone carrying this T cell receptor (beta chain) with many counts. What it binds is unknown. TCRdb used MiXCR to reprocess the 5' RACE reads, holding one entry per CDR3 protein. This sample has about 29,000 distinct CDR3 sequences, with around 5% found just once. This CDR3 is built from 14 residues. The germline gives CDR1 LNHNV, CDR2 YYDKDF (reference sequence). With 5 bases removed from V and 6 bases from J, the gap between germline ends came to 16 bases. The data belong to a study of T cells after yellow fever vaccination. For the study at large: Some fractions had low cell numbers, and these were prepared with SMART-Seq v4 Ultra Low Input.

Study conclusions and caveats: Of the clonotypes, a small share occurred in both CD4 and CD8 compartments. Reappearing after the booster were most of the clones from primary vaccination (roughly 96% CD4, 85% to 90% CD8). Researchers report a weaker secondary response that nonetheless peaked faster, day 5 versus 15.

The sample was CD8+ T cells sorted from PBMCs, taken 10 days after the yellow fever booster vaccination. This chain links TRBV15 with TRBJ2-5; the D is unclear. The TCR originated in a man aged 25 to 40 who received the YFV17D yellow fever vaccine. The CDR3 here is CATSPWATAKTQYF. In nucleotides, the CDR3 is TGTGCCACCAGCCCATGGGCCACGGCAAAGACCCAGTACTTC.